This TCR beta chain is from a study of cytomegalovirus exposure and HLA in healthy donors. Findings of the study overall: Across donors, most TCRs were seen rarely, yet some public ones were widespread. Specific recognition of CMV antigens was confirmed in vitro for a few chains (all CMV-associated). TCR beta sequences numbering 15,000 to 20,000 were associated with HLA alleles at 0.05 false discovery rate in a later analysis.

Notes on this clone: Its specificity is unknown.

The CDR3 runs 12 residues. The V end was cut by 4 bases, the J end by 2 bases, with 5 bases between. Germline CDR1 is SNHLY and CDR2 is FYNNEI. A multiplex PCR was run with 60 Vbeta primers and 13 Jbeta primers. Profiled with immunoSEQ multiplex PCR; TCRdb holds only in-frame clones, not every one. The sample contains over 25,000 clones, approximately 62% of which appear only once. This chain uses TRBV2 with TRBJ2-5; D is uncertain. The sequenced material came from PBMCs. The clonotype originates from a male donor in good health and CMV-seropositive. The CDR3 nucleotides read TGTGCCAGCAGTGTCCTACAAGAGACCCAGTACTTC. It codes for CASSVLQETQYF.